Listed below are T cell receptor beta chains from one sample, sequenced in a study of T-cell memory formation after mild COVID-19. One entry per CDR3 protein, called by TCRdb with MiXCR from the 5' RACE reads. This repertoire shows roughly 130,000 distinct CDR3 sequences, approximately 16% found once; its top ten account for approximately 14%. The sequencing input was PBMCs or a T cell subset sorted from them (not recorded which). The source is an adult woman who had mild COVID-19 (a few samples of this study predate the infection). Cell type and time point are not known. Both conserved end residues are part of each CDR3. A D gene is named only where the DNA matches it firmly. Part of the rows lack a size; the others show once, few, many or a class for expanded clones.

J | size | V | D | CDR3 | DNA
TRBJ2-1 | . | TRBV4-1 | . | CASSQDWTASYNEQFF | TGCGCCAGCAGCCAAGATTGGACAGCCTCCTACAATGAGCAGTTCTTC
TRBJ2-5 | many | TRBV7-7 | . | CASSFSATRGETQYF | TGTGCTAGCAGCTTCAGTGCGACTAGAGGAGAGACCCAGTACTTC
TRBJ1-2 | . | TRBV5-1 | . | CASSLGGAVYGYTF | TGCGCCAGCAGCTTGGGGGGTGCCGTCTATGGCTACACCTTC
TRBJ1-3 | many | TRBV12-3/TRBV12-4 | . | CASSRRRGTSGNTIYF | TGTGCCAGCAGCCGCCGCAGAGGGACATCTGGAAACACCATATATTTT
TRBJ2-4 | few | TRBV12-3/TRBV12-4 | TRBD2 | CASSPAGGAPSNIQYF | TGTGCCAGCAGCCCAGCCGGGGGGGCCCCCTCAAACATTCAGTACTTC
TRBJ1-1 | . | TRBV20-1 | . | CSASRWAEDTEAFF | TGCAGTGCTAGTCGGTGGGCGGAGGACACTGAAGCTTTCTTT
TRBJ2-7 | . | TRBV12-3/TRBV12-4 | . | CASSTSAQGEQYF | TGTGCCAGCAGCACCTCAGCCCAGGGGGAGCAGTACTTC
TRBJ2-5 | . | TRBV14 | . | CASSQTGSSAETQYF | TGTGCCAGCAGCCAGACAGGTTCGAGCGCGGAGACCCAGTACTTC
TRBJ1-1 | . | TRBV19 | TRBD1 | CASTYRGPENTEAFF | TGTGCCAGTACCTACAGGGGGCCAGAGAACACTGAAGCTTTCTTT
TRBJ2-6 | . | TRBV5-1 | TRBD2 | CASSPTGGSGANVLTF | TGCGCCAGCAGCCCTACGGGGGGCTCTGGGGCCAACGTCCTGACTTTC
TRBJ2-7 | . | TRBV7-8 | TRBD2 | CASSLSTSGRAVSYEQYF | TGTGCCAGCAGCTTATCGACTAGCGGGAGGGCCGTGTCCTACGAGCAGTACTTC
TRBJ2-6 | . | TRBV6-2/TRBV6-3 | TRBD1 | CASSYIRQGSGGANVLTF | TGTGCCAGCAGTTATATCAGACAGGGATCTGGAGGGGCCAACGTCCTGACTTTC
TRBJ2-7 | few | TRBV29-1 | . | CSVAWESTLYEQYF | TGCAGCGTTGCGTGGGAATCAACGCTTTACGAGCAGTACTTC
TRBJ2-1 | . | TRBV5-4 | . | CASSSFANEQFF | TGTGCCAGCAGTTCTTTTGCCAATGAGCAGTTCTTC
TRBJ1-3 | . | TRBV25-1 | . | CASSPDTGGNTIYF | TGTGCCAGCAGTCCAGACACGGGTGGAAACACCATATATTTT
TRBJ2-7 | few | TRBV5-1 | . | CASGLKESSYEQYF | TGCGCCAGCGGGCTCAAAGAGAGCTCCTACGAGCAGTACTTC
TRBJ2-5 | few | TRBV12-3/TRBV12-4 | . | CASSSLAQETQYF | TGTGCCAGCAGTTCACTAGCCCAGGAGACCCAGTACTTC
TRBJ2-1 | . | TRBV9 | . | CASSVRTGGNEQFF | TGTGCCAGCAGCGTAAGGACGGGCGGAAATGAGCAGTTCTTC
TRBJ2-3 | few | TRBV7-6 | . | CASSLPLIPDTQYF | TGTGCCAGCAGCTTGCCCCTGATCCCAGATACGCAGTATTTT
TRBJ1-2 | few | TRBV9 | . | CASSVVESNYGYTF | TGTGCCAGCAGCGTTGTAGAATCTAACTATGGCTACACCTTC
TRBJ2-1 | . | TRBV5-6 | . | CASSLGIGLSSYNEQFF | TGTGCCAGCAGCTTGGGAATTGGGCTAAGCTCCTACAATGAGCAGTTCTTC
TRBJ2-7 | . | TRBV6-5 | TRBD2 | CASSLSGLAESYEQYF | TGTGCCAGCAGCCTCAGCGGGCTAGCGGAGTCGTACGAGCAGTACTTC
TRBJ1-3 | few | TRBV7-2 | . | CASSSTSDPGNTIYF | TGTGCCAGCAGCTCCACTAGCGATCCTGGAAACACCATATATTTT
TRBJ2-3 | . | TRBV18 | TRBD1 | CASSPPTGGQDTQYF | TGTGCCAGCTCACCACCGACAGGGGGCCAAGATACGCAGTATTTT
TRBJ1-1 | . | TRBV4-3 | TRBD1 | CASSQGTGGLTEAFF | TGCGCCAGCAGCCAAGGGACAGGGGGCCTCACTGAAGCTTTCTTT
TRBJ1-2 | . | TRBV3-1 | . | CASSQENLLGPTNYGYTF | TGTGCCAGCAGCCAAGAGAATCTGTTGGGACCGACAAACTATGGCTACACCTTC
TRBJ1-2 | few | TRBV29-1 | . | CSVITPTYANYGYTF | TGCAGCGTCATCACCCCGACATATGCTAACTATGGCTACACCTTC
TRBJ2-1 | few | TRBV2 | TRBD2 | CASRRTSGRNEQFF | TGTGCCAGCCGTCGGACTAGCGGGAGGAATGAGCAGTTCTTC
TRBJ2-7 | . | TRBV30 | . | CAWGETTGTRQYF | TGTGCCTGGGGGGAGACAACGGGTACGAGGCAGTACTTC
TRBJ2-1 | . | TRBV19 | . | CASSLGGVHEQFF | TGTGCCAGTAGTCTTGGAGGGGTTCATGAGCAGTTCTTC
TRBJ2-5 | . | TRBV4-3 | . | CASSQGQPPGETQYF | TGCGCCAGCAGCCAAGGACAACCCCCAGGAGAGACCCAGTACTTC
TRBJ2-1 | many | TRBV24-1 | TRBD2 | CATSDSPSGRGDEQFF | TGTGCCACCAGTGATTCGCCTAGCGGGAGGGGCGATGAGCAGTTCTTC
TRBJ1-6 | few | TRBV4-1 | . | CASSEETGYNSPLHF | TGCGCCAGCAGCGAAGAGACAGGTTATAATTCACCCCTCCACTTT
TRBJ1-1 | few | TRBV12-3/TRBV12-4 | . | CASTSKSVNTEAFF | TGTGCCAGCACCTCCAAAAGTGTGAACACTGAAGCTTTCTTT
TRBJ2-6 | few | TRBV19 | . | CASTRGRPHNPGANVLTF | TGTGCCAGTACCCGTGGGAGGCCACATAATCCTGGGGCCAACGTCCTGACTTTC
TRBJ2-7 | . | TRBV5-1 | . | CASSLEAPGEQYF | TGCGCCAGCAGCTTGGAAGCCCCGGGGGAGCAGTACTTC
TRBJ1-4 | few | TRBV12-3/TRBV12-4 | . | CASSLEENEKLFF | TGTGCCAGCAGTTTAGAAGAGAATGAAAAACTGTTTTTT